These T cell receptor beta chains were read from a single sample in a study of T cells after yellow fever vaccination. In TCRdb, the 5' RACE reads were re-called with MiXCR into one record per CDR3 protein. The sample comprises 620,000 or so distinct CDR3 sequences, about a sixth of which are singletons, and about 18% rests with the top ten. Material: PBMCs, obtained about 5 days after the first yellow fever vaccination. These TCRs come from a man between 18 and 35 years old who received the YFV17D yellow fever vaccine. CDR3s include the opening cysteine and the closing phenylalanine or tryptophan. Each record gives: clone size, D gene, V gene, J gene, CDR3 DNA, CDR3 protein. The D gene is left open where the match is weak. Size values are once, few and many counts, or a class for expanded clones, and some rows have none.

many	-	TRBV7-8	TRBJ1-1	TGTGCCAGCAGCATACATCCCATGAACACTGAAGCTTTCTTT	CASSIHPMNTEAFF
few	-	TRBV5-6	TRBJ1-2	TGTGCCAGCAGCTTGGGGATGAGAGGCTACACCTTC	CASSLGMRGYTF
many	-	TRBV12-3/TRBV12-4	TRBJ1-1	TGTGCCAGCAGCACCAGTGTCCTGGGGGTCACTGAAGCTTTCTTT	CASSTSVLGVTEAFF
-	-	TRBV4-3	TRBJ1-4	TGCGCCAGCAGCCAAGGGCAGGGGATTGAAAAACTGTTTTTT	CASSQGQGIEKLFF
few	TRBD2	TRBV4-3	TRBJ2-3	TGCGCCAGCAGCCAAGGCCGTACTAGCGGGGGGTACACAGATACGCAGTATTTT	CASSQGRTSGGYTDTQYF
few	-	TRBV4-2	TRBJ2-6	TGTGCCAGCAGCCAAGACGGGCTCTCTGGGGCCAACGTCCTGACTTTC	CASSQDGLSGANVLTF
many	-	TRBV12-3/TRBV12-4	TRBJ2-7	TGTGCCAGCAGTTTGTCCGGGGTCATCTACGAGCAGTACTTC	CASSLSGVIYEQYF
many	TRBD2	TRBV6-4	TRBJ2-3	TGTGCCAGCAGTGAGCGGGGGACAGATACGCAGTATTTT	CASSERGTDTQYF
-	TRBD2	TRBV11-2	TRBJ2-2	TGTGCCAGCAGCTTCTACGGCGGGGGGGCCGCGAACACCGGGGAGCTGTTTTTT	CASSFYGGGAANTGELFF
-	TRBD2	TRBV12-3/TRBV12-4	TRBJ2-5	TGTGCCAGCAAACAAATGCCCTCAGTAGCGGGGGGCGCGGTGTTGCAGACCCAGTACTTC	CASKQMPSVAGGAVLQTQYF
few	-	TRBV11-2	TRBJ2-3	TGTGCCAGCACCCCAGGGGGGGCTTCCGATACGCAGTATTTT	CASTPGGASDTQYF
-	TRBD2	TRBV20-1	TRBJ2-2	TGCAGTGCCCAGAAGCGGGGGGGGTACACCGGGGAGCTGTTTTTT	CSAQKRGGYTGELFF
many	TRBD2	TRBV5-1	TRBJ2-1	TGCGCCAGCAGCTTCGAAGCGGGGACTGAGCAGTTCTTC	CASSFEAGTEQFF
-	-	TRBV10-3	TRBJ2-6	TGTGCCATCAGTGTTGGAGCCGGGGCCAACGTCCTGACTTTC	CAISVGAGANVLTF
-	TRBD1	TRBV20-1	TRBJ2-2	TGCAGTGCCAACAGACAGGGGAACACCGGGGAGCTGTTTTTT	CSANRQGNTGELFF
few	TRBD1	TRBV19	TRBJ1-5	TGTGCCAGTAGTTCTGCTGGACAGGATCAGCCCCAGCATTTT	CASSSAGQDQPQHF
-	TRBD1	TRBV28	TRBJ1-2	TGTGCCGAGACAGGGGACGGCTATGGCTACACCTTC	CAETGDGYGYTF
many	-	TRBV20-1	TRBJ2-5	TGCAGTGCTAGAGACAGGGTCCAAGAGACCCAGTACTTC	CSARDRVQETQYF
many	TRBD2	TRBV7-9	TRBJ2-3	TGTGCCAGCTCGGGCGAGCGGGGGGGCACAGATACGCAGTATTTT	CASSGERGGTDTQYF
few	-	TRBV24-1	TRBJ2-2	TGTGCCACCAGTGATGGTGCGTGGGGCACCGGGGAGCTGTTTTTT	CATSDGAWGTGELFF
-	-	TRBV19	TRBJ2-1	TGTGCCAGTAGTCCCAGTCAGGCGAGCTCCTACAATGAGCAGTTCTTC	CASSPSQASSYNEQFF
few	-	TRBV5-1	TRBJ2-1	TGCGCCAGCAGCGCCGGACTGGGGAATGAGCAGTTCTTC	CASSAGLGNEQFF
-	-	TRBV7-9	TRBJ2-6	TGTGCCAGCAGCTTAGTTGCCTCTGGGGCCAACGTCCTGACTTTC	CASSLVASGANVLTF
-	-	TRBV5-1	TRBJ1-2	TGCGCCAGCAGCCCTAGTGGTGGGGGCTACACCTTC	CASSPSGGGYTF